Listed below are T cell receptor beta chains from one sample, sequenced in a study of blood T cell repertoires in COVID-19. Produced via immunoSEQ multiplex PCR; TCRdb's table is partial and in-frame only. The data contain 120,000 to 150,000 clones, around 84% of them singletons. The material sequenced was PBMCs or T cells enriched from blood (not recorded which). Source of these receptors: a woman in her fifties or sixties who had been exposed to COVID-19. CDR3s include the opening cysteine and the closing phenylalanine or tryptophan. D genes are given only for firm matches. Size is stated for part of the rows, as once, few or many counts, or as a class when the clone is expanded.

D gene	V gene	J gene	clone size	CDR3 DNA	CDR3 protein
NA	TRBV9	TRBJ1-2	NA	TGTGCCAGCAGCCAGGCGGGGCTTTACGGCTACACCTTC	CASSQAGLYGYTF
NA	TRBV7-2	TRBJ2-5	NA	TGTGCCAGCAGATCAAGGCTGGGCACCCAAGAGACCCAGTACTTC	CASRSRLGTQETQYF
NA	TRBV19	TRBJ1-1	few	TGTGCCAGTAGTAACCGGGACACTGAAGCTTTCTTT	CASSNRDTEAFF
TRBD1	TRBV11-3	TRBJ1-2	NA	TGTGCCAGCAGCATTTGTCCAAGGACAGGGTTTAGCTACACCTTC	CASSICPRTGFSYTF
NA	TRBV6-5	TRBJ1-1	NA	TGTGCCAGCAGTCGAGGGGGAAACACTGAAGCTTTCTTT	CASSRGGNTEAFF
NA	TRBV19	TRBJ1-5	NA	TGTGCCAGTGCCCTACTGCCAGGGTCCAGTCAGCCCCAGCATTTT	CASALLPGSSQPQHF
NA	TRBV7-2	TRBJ2-4	NA	TGTGCCAGCAGCTTAGGGAGAAACCGAATTCAGTACTTC	CASSLGRNRIQYF
NA	TRBV2	TRBJ2-4	NA	TGTGCCAGCAGGGGAGCGGTTTTCCAGTACTTC	CASRGAVFQYF
NA	TRBV27	TRBJ1-4	NA	TGTGCCAGCAGCCCCCTCGAGACAGTCGTAGGTGAAAAACTGTTTTTT	CASSPLETVVGEKLFF
TRBD1	TRBV27	TRBJ2-7	once	TGTGCCAGCAGTTTATATTTGGGACAGCCCTACGAGCAGTACTTC	CASSLYLGQPYEQYF
NA	TRBV18	TRBJ1-4	NA	TGTGCCAGCTCACCACGTCAGGGAGCGGGCGAAAAACTGTTTTTT	CASSPRQGAGEKLFF
NA	TRBV5-4	TRBJ2-7	once	TGTGCCAGCAGCTTGGATGGGGGGGCGGGTGAGCAGTACTTC	CASSLDGGAGEQYF
NA	TRBV7-6	TRBJ2-5	NA	TGTGCCAGCAGCTTAGCGGCGGGTGGGGAGACCCAGTACTTC	CASSLAAGGETQYF
NA	TRBV7-9	TRBJ1-1	once	TGTGCCAGCAGCTTGACCGGCCCGGGCACTGAAGCTTTCTTT	CASSLTGPGTEAFF
TRBD2	TRBV15	TRBJ2-7	NA	TGTGCCACCAGCAGAGATCGGGGCGGGAGAGCCGACGAGCAGTACTTC	CATSRDRGGRADEQYF
NA	TRBV19	TRBJ1-1	NA	TGTGCCAGTAGTATACTCCCAAGGGAGGAAGCTTTCTTT	CASSILPREEAFF
TRBD2	TRBV7-9	TRBJ2-7	few	TGTGCCAGCAGCTTAGGAGCGGGAGGAATCAACGAGCAGTACTTC	CASSLGAGGINEQYF
NA	TRBV27	TRBJ2-2	NA	TGTGCCAGCAGTCCCTGGGCTAGCGGACAGACCACCGGGGAGCTGTTTTTT	CASSPWASGQTTGELFF
TRBD1	TRBV9	TRBJ2-1	NA	TGTGCCAGCAGCGTAGCAGGGGGTAACAACAATGAGCAGTTCTTC	CASSVAGGNNNEQFF
NA	TRBV5-1	TRBJ2-1	NA	TGCGCCAGCAGATCTATGGGGGACAACAATGAGCAGTTCTTC	CASRSMGDNNEQFF
NA	TRBV11-2	TRBJ1-4	NA	TGTGCCAGCAGCTTAGGGGCGCGGGCGGGGACGGGCGAAAAACTGTTTTTT	CASSLGARAGTGEKLFF
TRBD1	TRBV10-1	TRBJ1-1	NA	TGCGCCAGCAGTGAGGTACAGGGGGGCACTGAAGCTTTCTTT	CASSEVQGGTEAFF
TRBD1	TRBV10-2	TRBJ2-7	few	TGCGCCGAAGACCCGGGACAGGGGGACGAGGACGAGCAGTACTTC	CAEDPGQGDEDEQYF
NA	TRBV21-1	TRBJ2-3	NA	TGTGCCAGCCAACCTAGAGGACACTACTTCCCTGGAGATACGCAGTATTTT	CASQPRGHYFPGDTQYF
NA	TRBV5-4	TRBJ1-1	NA	TGTGCCAGCAGCTTGCCCTGGCAGGGCGGTGAAGCTTTCTTT	CASSLPWQGGEAFF
NA	TRBV6-5	TRBJ2-1	once	TGTGCCAGCAGGAGCGGGCCAAGCTCCTACAATGAGCAGTTCTTC	CASRSGPSSYNEQFF
TRBD2	TRBV19	TRBJ2-1	NA	TGTGCCAGTAGTATGAGAGTGGAGCGGGGGAAGGGTGAGCAGTTCTTC	CASSMRVERGKGEQFF
NA	TRBV7-2	TRBJ1-2	once	TGTGCCAGCAGCTTCGCTCCCCCGACAGGCCTTAGGGATGGCTACACCTTC	CASSFAPPTGLRDGYTF
NA	TRBV29-1	TRBJ2-7	NA	TGCAGCGTTGAAGGGGGCCTCGAGCAGTACTTC	CSVEGGLEQYF
TRBD2	TRBV5-4	TRBJ2-2	NA	TGTGCCAGCAGTCCGGTATCGGGACTAGCGTTCTACACCGGGGAGCTGTTTTTT	CASSPVSGLAFYTGELFF
NA	TRBV18	TRBJ1-6	few	TGTGCCAGCTCTCTAGGCGGGGAGAATTCACCCCTCCACTTT	CASSLGGENSPLHF
TRBD1	TRBV6-4	TRBJ2-3	many	TGTGCCAGCGGCCCGGGACAGGGGCGTGATACGCAGTATTTT	CASGPGQGRDTQYF
NA	TRBV27	TRBJ1-2	NA	TGTGCCAGCAGTTCCCCCGGGGCAGGGGCAGGGGGCTACACCTTC	CASSSPGAGAGGYTF
NA	TRBV21-1	TRBJ1-2	NA	TGTGCCAGCAGCAAAGCGCACTTTTGTCCACAGGGGGGTAACTATGGCTACACCTTC	CASSKAHFCPQGGNYGYTF
TRBD1	TRBV29-1	TRBJ2-3	NA	TGCAGCGTTGCAGAACAGGGGTCCACAGATACGCAGTATTTT	CSVAEQGSTDTQYF